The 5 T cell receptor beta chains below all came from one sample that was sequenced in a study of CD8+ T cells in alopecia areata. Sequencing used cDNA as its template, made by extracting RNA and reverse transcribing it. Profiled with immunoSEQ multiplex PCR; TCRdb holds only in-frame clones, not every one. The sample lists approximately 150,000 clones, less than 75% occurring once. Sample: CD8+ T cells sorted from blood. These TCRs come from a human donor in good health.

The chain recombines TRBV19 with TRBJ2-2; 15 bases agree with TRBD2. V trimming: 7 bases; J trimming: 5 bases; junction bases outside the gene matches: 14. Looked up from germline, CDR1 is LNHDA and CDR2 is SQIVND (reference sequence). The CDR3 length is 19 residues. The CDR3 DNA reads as TGTGCCAGTATGGGGGTTGGACTAGCGGGAGGGCCCTGGACCGGGGAGCTGTTTTTT. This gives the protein CASMGVGLAGGPWTGELFF. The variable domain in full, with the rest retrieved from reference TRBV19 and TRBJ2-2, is DGGITQSPKYLFRKEGQNVTLSCEQNLNHDAMYWYRQDPGQGLRLIYYSQIVNDFQKGDIAEGYSVSREKKESFPLTVTSAQKNPTAFYLCASMGVGLAGGPWTGELFFGEGSRLTVL.

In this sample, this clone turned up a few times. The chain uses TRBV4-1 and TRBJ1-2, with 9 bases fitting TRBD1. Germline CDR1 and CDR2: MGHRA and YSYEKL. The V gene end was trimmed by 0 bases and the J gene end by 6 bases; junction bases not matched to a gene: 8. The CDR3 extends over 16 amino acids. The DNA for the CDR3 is TGCGCCAGCAGCCAAGATCCGGGACAGGGATATGATGGCTACACCTTC. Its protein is CASSQDPGQGYDGYTF.

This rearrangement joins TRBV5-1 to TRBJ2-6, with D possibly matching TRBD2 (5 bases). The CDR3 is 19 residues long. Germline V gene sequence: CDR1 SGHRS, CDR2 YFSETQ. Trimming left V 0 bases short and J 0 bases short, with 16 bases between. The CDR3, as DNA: TGCGCCAGCAGCTTGGAAAACGGGATTCCGCCCTCTGGGGCCAACGTCCTGACTTTC. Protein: CASSLENGIPPSGANVLTF. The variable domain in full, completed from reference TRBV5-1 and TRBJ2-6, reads KAGVTQTPRYLIKTRGQQVTLSCSPISGHRSVSWYQQTPGQGLQFLFEYFSETQRNKGNFPGRFSGRQFSNSRSEMNVSTLELGDSALYLCASSLENGIPPSGANVLTFGAGSRLTVL.

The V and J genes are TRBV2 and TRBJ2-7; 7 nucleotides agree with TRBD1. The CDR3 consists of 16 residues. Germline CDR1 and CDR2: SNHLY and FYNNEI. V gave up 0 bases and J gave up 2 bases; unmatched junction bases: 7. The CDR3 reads CASSEATGTATYEQYF. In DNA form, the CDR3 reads TGTGCCAGCAGTGAAGCGACCGGGACAGCGACCTACGAGCAGTACTTC.

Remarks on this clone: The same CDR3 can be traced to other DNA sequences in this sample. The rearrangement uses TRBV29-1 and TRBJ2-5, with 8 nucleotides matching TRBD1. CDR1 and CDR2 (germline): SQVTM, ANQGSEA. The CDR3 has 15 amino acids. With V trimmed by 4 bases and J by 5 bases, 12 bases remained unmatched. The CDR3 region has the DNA TGCAGCGTTGTCCCCTTCACAGGGGGACAGGAGACCCAGTACTTC. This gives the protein CSVVPFTGGQETQYF.